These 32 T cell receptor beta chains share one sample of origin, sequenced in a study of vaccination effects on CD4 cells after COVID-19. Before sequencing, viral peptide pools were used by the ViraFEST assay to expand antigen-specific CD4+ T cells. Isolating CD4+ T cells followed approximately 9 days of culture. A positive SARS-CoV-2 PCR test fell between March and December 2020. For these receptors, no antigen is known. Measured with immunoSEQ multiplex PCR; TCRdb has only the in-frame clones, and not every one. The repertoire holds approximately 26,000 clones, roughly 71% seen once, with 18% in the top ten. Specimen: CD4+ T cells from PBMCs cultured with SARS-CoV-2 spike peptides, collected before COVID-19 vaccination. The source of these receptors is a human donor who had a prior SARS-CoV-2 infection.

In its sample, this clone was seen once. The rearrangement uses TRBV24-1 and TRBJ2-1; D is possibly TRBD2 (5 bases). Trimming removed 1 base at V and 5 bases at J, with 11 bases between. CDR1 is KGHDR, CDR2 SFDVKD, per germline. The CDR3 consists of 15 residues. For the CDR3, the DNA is TGTGCCACCAGTGATTTAGGGTGGCGGGACAATGAGCAGTTCTTC. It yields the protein CATSDLGWRDNEQFF.

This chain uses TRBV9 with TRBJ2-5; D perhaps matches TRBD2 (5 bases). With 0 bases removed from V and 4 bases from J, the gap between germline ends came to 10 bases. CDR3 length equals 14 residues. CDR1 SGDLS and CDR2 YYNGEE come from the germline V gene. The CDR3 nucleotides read TGTGCCAGCAGCGTAGTCGGGGATTTAGAGACCCAGTACTTC. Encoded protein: CASSVVGDLETQYF.

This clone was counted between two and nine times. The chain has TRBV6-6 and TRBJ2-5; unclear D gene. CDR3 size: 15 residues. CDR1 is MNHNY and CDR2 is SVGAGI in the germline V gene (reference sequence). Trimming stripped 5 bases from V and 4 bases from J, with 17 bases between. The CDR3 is CASSPRRLLGETQYF. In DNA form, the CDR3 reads TGTGCCAGCAGTCCCCGACGACTGTTGGGAGAGACCCAGTACTTC.

This chain's CDR3 is CAWSITDTQYF. As DNA, the CDR3 is TGTGCCTGGAGCATCACAGATACGCAGTATTTT. This rearrangement joins TRBV30 to TRBJ2-3; D remains unclear. This CDR3 region has 11 residues. CDR1 and CDR2 from the germline V gene are GTSNPN and SVGIG (reference sequence). V shed 3 bases and J shed 2 bases, with 3 bases lying between them.

The CDR3 nucleotides read TGTGCCAGCAGCTTGACTAGCGTAGGAACAGATACGCAGTATTTT. Protein sequence: CASSLTSVGTDTQYF. The chain employs TRBV9 and TRBJ2-3; 8 bases line up with TRBD2. The CDR3 runs 15 residues. Germline V CDR1 and CDR2: SGDLS, YYNGEE. Trimming removed 4 bases from V and 3 bases from J; junction bases left unmatched: 7.

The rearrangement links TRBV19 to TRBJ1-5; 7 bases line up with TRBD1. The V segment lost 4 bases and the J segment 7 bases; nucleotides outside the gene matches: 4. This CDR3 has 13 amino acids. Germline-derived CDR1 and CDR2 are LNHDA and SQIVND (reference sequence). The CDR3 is CASSRTGPQPQHF. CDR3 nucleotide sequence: TGTGCCAGTAGTAGGACAGGTCCGCAGCCCCAGCATTTT.

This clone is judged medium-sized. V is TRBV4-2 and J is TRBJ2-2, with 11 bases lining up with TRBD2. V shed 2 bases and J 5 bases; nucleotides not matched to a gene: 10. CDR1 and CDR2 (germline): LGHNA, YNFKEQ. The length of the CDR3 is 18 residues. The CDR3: CASSQRPMTSGITGELFF. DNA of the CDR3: TGTGCCAGCAGCCAAAGACCCATGACTAGCGGGATAACCGGGGAGCTGTTTTTT.

CDR3 loop: CASSPYRDDNEQFF. The CDR3, as DNA: TGTGCCAGCTCACCGTACCGGGACGACAATGAGCAGTTCTTC. This rearrangement joins TRBV18 to TRBJ2-1; tentatively, D is TRBD1 or TRBD2 (5 bases each). The CDR3 extends over 14 amino acids. Germline CDR1 KGHSH, CDR2 LQKENI. V was trimmed by 3 bases and J by 5 bases, leaving 11 bases between them. Combining the CDR3 with reference TRBV18 and TRBJ2-1 gives the whole variable domain NAGVMQNPRHLVRRRGQEARLRCSPMKGHSHVYWYRQLPEEGLKFMVYLQKENIIDESGMPKERFSAEFPKEGPSILRIQQVVRGDSAAYFCASSPYRDDNEQFFGPGTRLTVL.

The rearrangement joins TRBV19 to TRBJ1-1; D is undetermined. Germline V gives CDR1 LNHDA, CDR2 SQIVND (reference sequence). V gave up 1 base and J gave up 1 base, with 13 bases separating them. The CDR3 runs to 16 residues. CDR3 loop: CASSIGSGHPNTEAFF. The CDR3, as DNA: TGTGCCAGTAGTATAGGGTCTGGGCACCCGAACACTGAAGCTTTCTTT.

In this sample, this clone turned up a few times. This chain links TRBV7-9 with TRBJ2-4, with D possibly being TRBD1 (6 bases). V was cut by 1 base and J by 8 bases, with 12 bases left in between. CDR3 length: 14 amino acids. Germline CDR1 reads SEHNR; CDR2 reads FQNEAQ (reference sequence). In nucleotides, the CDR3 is TGTGCCAGCAGCTTAGTCCAGGGGATAGACATTCAGTACTTC. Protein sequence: CASSLVQGIDIQYF.

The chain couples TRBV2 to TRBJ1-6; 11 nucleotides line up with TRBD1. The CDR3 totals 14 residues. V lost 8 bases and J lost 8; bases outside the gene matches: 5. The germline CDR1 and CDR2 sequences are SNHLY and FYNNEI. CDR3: CASLVDRGHSPLHF. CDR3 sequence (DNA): TGTGCCAGCCTGGTGGACAGGGGGCATTCACCCCTCCACTTT.

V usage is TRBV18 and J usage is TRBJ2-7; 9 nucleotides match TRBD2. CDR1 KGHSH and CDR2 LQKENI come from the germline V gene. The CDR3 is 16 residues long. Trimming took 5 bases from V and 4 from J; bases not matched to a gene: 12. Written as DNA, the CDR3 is TGTGCCAGCTCATCCCTTGGCGGGAGGGCCGCATACGAGCAGTACTTC. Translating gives CASSSLGGRAAYEQYF.

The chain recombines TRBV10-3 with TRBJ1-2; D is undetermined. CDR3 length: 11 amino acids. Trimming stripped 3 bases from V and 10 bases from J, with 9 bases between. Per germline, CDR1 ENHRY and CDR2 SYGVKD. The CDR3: CAISDSASYTF. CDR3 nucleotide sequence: TGTGCCATCAGTGACTCCGCCTCCTACACCTTC.

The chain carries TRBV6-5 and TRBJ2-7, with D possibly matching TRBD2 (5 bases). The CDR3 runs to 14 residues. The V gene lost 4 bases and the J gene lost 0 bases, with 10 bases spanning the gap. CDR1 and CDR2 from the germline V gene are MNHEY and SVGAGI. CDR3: CASSSDWGSYEQYF. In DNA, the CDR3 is TGTGCCAGCAGTTCGGACTGGGGCTCCTACGAGCAGTACTTC.

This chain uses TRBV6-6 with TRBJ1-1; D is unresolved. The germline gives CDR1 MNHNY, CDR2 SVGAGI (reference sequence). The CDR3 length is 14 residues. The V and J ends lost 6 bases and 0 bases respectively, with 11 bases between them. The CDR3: CASSPQSMNTEAFF. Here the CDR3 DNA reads TGTGCCAGCAGCCCACAGAGCATGAACACTGAAGCTTTCTTT.

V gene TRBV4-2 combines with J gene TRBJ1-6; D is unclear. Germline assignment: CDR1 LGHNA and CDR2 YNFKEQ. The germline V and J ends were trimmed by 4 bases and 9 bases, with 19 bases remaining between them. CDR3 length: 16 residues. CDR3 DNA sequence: TGTGCCAGCAGCCCGGGTATTGGGGAGGATAGTTCACCCCTCCACTTT. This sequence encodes CASSPGIGEDSSPLHF.

CDR3 sequence: CASSLWASDYNEQFF. The CDR3, as DNA: TGTGCCAGCAGCTTGTGGGCTAGCGATTACAATGAGCAGTTCTTC. V and J are TRBV7-2 and TRBJ2-1; maybe TRBD2 (6 bases). The CDR3 has 15 amino acids. From germline, CDR1 is SGHTA and CDR2 FQGNSA. V was pared by 3 bases and J by 4 bases, with 13 bases between.

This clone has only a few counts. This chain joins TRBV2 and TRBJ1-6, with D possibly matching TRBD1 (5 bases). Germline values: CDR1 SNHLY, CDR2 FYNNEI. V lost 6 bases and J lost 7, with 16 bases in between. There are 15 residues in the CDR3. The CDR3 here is CASRESDTSNSPLHF. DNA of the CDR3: TGTGCCAGCAGAGAGTCGGACACCTCAAATTCACCCCTCCACTTT.

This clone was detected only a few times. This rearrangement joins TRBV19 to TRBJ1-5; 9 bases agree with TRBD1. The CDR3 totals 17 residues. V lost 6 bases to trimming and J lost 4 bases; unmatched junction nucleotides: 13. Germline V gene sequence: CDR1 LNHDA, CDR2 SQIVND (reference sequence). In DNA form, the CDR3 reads TGTGCCAGTAGGTCCCCCCCCGGGACAGGGTTGAATCAGCCCCAGCATTTT. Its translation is CASRSPPGTGLNQPQHF.

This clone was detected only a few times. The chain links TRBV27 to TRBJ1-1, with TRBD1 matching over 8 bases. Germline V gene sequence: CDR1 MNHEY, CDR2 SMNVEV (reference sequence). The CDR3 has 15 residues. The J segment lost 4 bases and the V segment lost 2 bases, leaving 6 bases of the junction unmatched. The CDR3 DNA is TGTGCCAGCAGTTTACCGTCAGGGGGCGGCACTGAAGCTTTCTTT. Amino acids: CASSLPSGGGTEAFF.

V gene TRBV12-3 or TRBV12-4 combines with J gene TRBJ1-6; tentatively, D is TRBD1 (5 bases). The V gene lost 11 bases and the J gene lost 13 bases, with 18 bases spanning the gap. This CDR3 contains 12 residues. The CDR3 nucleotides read TGTGCCGTCCGTCTCGCGGGGGGGCCCCTCCACTTT. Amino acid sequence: CAVRLAGGPLHF.

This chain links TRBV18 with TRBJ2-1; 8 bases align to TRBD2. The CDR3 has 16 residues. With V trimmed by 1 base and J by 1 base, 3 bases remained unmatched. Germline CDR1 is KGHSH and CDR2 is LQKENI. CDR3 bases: TGTGCCAGCTCACCACGGACGGGAGGGTCCTACAATGAGCAGTTCTTC. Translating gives CASSPRTGGSYNEQFF.

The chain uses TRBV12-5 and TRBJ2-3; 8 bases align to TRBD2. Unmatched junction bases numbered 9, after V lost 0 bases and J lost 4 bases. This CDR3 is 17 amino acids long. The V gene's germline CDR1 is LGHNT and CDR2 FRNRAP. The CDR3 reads CASGLVSGNLAADTQYF. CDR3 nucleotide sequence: TGTGCTAGTGGTTTGGTTAGCGGGAATCTAGCGGCAGATACGCAGTATTTT.

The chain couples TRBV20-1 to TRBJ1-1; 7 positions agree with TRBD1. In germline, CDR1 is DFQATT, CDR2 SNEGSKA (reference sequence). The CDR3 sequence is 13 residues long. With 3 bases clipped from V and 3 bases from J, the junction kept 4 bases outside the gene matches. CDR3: CSASEDRYTEAFF. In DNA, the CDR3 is TGCAGTGCTAGTGAGGACAGGTACACTGAAGCTTTCTTT.

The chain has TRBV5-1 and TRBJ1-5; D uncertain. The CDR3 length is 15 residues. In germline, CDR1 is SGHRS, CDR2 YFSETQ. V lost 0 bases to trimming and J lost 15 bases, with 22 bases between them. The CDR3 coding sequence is TGCGCCAGCAGCTTGGCCCCACTGAGCGGCGCGCCATGGCATTTT. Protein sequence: CASSLAPLSGAPWHF.

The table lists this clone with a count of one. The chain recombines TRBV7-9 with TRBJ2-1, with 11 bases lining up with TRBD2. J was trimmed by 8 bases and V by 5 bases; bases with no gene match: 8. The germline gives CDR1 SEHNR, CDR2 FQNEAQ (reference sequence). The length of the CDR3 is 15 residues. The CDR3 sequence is CASSTGTSGIDEQFF. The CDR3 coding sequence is TGTGCCAGCAGCACCGGGACTAGCGGTATCGATGAGCAGTTCTTC.

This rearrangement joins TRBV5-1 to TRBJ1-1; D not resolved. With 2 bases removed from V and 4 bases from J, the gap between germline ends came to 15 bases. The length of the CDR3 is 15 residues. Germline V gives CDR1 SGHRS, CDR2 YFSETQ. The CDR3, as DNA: TGCGCCAGCAGCTTAGGCGCATGGGAGGGCACTGAAGCTTTCTTT. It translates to CASSLGAWEGTEAFF. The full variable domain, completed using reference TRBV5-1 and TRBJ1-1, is KAGVTQTPRYLIKTRGQQVTLSCSPISGHRSVSWYQQTPGQGLQFLFEYFSETQRNKGNFPGRFSGRQFSNSRSEMNVSTLELGDSALYLCASSLGAWEGTEAFFGQGTRLTVV.

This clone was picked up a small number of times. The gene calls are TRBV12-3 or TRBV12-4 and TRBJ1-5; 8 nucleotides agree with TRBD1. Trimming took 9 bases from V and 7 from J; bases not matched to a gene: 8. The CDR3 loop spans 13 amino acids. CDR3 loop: CASRQGSEQPQHF. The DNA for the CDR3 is TGTGCCAGTCGACAGGGGTCCGAGCAGCCCCAGCATTTT.

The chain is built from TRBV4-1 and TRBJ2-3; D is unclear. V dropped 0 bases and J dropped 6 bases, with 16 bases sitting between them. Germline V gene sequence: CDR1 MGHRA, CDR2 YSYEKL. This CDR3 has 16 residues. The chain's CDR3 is CASSQEAHSELDTQYF. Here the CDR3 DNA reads TGCGCCAGCAGCCAAGAGGCCCATTCCGAGTTGGATACGCAGTATTTT.

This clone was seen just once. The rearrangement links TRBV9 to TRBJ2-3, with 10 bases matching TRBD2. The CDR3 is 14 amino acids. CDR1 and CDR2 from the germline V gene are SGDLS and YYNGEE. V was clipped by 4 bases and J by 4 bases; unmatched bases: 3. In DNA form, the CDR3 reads TGTGCCAGCAGCACCGGGACTAGCGCAGATACGCAGTATTTT. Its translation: CASSTGTSADTQYF.

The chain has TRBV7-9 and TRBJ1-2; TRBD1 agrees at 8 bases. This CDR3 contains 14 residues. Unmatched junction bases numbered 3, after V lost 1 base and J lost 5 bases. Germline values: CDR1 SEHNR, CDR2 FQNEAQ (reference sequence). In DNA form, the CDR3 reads TGTGCCAGCAGCTTAGTCGACAGGGGTTATGGCTACACCTTC. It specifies CASSLVDRGYGYTF.

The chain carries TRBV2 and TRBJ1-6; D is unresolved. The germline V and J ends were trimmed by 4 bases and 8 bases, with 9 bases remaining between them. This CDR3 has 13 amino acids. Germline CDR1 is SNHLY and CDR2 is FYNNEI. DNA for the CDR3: TGTGCCAGCAGTGGCGAAATTGATTCACCCCTCCACTTT. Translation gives CASSGEIDSPLHF.